These 11 T cell receptor beta chains came from one sample sequenced in a study of shared clonotypes between healthy human individuals. The data were produced by immunoSEQ multiplex PCR, yet TCRdb's version contains in-frame clones alone and is incomplete. This sample has 2 million to 2.5 million clones, with just over 90% found just once. Sequenced sample: naive CD4+ T cells from PBMCs. Stated subset: CD45RA+ positively selected. Receptors originate from a man between 18 and 35 years old in good health. Some clones in this sample may be carry-over from other donors' samples.

The V and J genes are TRBV4-2 and TRBJ2-1; D remains ambiguous. V lost 0 bases and J 2 bases, leaving 8 bases between the germline ends. CDR3 length: 15 amino acids. Per germline, CDR1 LGHNA and CDR2 YNFKEQ. In nucleotides, the CDR3 is TGTGCCAGCAGCCAAGATCTAGTCCCCTACAATGAGCAGTTCTTC. Translation gives CASSQDLVPYNEQFF.

The rearrangement uses TRBV7-7 and TRBJ2-1, with unresolved D. This CDR3 comprises 13 residues. V lost 1 base and J 7 bases, leaving 8 bases between the germline ends. CDR1 is SSHAT and CDR2 is FNYEAQ in the germline V gene (reference sequence). CDR3 loop: CASSLGNLNEQFF. The CDR3 nucleotides are TGTGCCAGCAGCTTAGGTAACTTAAATGAGCAGTTCTTC. The whole variable domain, filled in from reference TRBV7-7 and TRBJ2-1, reads GAGVSQSPRYKVTKRGQDVTLRCDPISSHATLYWYQQALGQGPEFLTYFNYEAQPDKSGLPSDRFSAERPEGSISTLTIQRTEQRDSAMYRCASSLGNLNEQFFGPGTRLTVL.

The chain couples TRBV7-2 to TRBJ1-5; D remains ambiguous. The CDR3 totals 16 residues. CDR1 SGHTA and CDR2 FQGNSA come from the germline V gene. V lost 0 bases and J 2 bases, leaving 11 bases between the germline ends. CDR3 amino acids: CASSLAGSGGNQPQHF. The DNA of the CDR3 is TGTGCCAGCAGCTTAGCCGGGAGCGGAGGCAATCAGCCCCAGCATTTT.

The chain has TRBV20-1 and TRBJ1-2; no reliable D call. The V end lost 7 bases, the J end lost 6 bases, and 12 bases lay between the germline ends. Germline CDR1 and CDR2: DFQATT and SNEGSKA (reference sequence). This CDR3 region has 11 residues. This CDR3 reads CSEPTRHGYTF. DNA for the CDR3: TGCAGTGAACCCACCCGCCATGGCTACACCTTC.

This chain connects TRBV28 to TRBJ1-2; no definite D call. Germline-derived CDR1 and CDR2 are MDHEN and SYDVKM. CDR3 length: 15 amino acids. Trimming took off 3 bases at V and 1 base at J, with 12 bases between the two ends. The DNA of the CDR3 is TGTGCCAGCAGTTTTCCGGAACGGGTTAACTATGGCTACACCTTC. This encodes CASSFPERVNYGYTF.

The genes are TRBV6-5 and TRBJ1-1; D remains unclear. The CDR3 is made up of 13 amino acids. CDR1 and CDR2 from the germline V gene are MNHEY and SVGAGI. Trimming left V 6 bases short and J 3 bases short, with 11 bases between. CDR3 sequence reads: CASSPRSYTEAFF. The DNA of the CDR3 is TGTGCCAGCAGCCCTAGGAGTTACACTGAAGCTTTCTTT.

The V gene is TRBV19, the J gene TRBJ1-5, with 8 bases lining up with TRBD1. The germline V gene encodes CDR1 LNHDA and CDR2 SQIVND (reference sequence). With V trimmed by 6 bases and J by 4 bases, 8 bases remained unmatched. CDR3 size: 15 residues. CDR3 bases: TGTGCCAGTAGGGAGGGGACAGGATTAAATCAGCCCCAGCATTTT. Encoded protein: CASREGTGLNQPQHF.

The gene calls are TRBV6-1 and TRBJ1-5, with TRBD1 matching 8 bases. Trimming took 6 bases from V and 3 from J; bases not matched to a gene: 4. In germline, CDR1 is MNHNS, CDR2 SASEGT. The CDR3 runs to 14 residues. The CDR3 DNA follows: TGTGCCAGCAGCCCGACAGGGGCCAATCAGCCCCAGCATTTT. Translation gives CASSPTGANQPQHF.

This clone was counted a single time. This sequence joins TRBV5-1 and TRBJ2-6; 9 bases agree with TRBD1. This CDR3 contains 17 residues. V was pared by 8 bases and J by 0 bases, with 9 bases of the junction left unmatched. CDR1 and CDR2 (germline): SGHRS, YFSETQ. In nucleotides, the CDR3 is TGCGCCAGTCAACCGGGACAGGGACACTCTGGGGCCAACGTCCTGACTTTC. Residues: CASQPGQGHSGANVLTF.

This sequence joins TRBV19 and TRBJ2-7; TRBD2 matches 7 bases. The germline gives CDR1 LNHDA, CDR2 SQIVND (reference sequence). V lost 6 bases to trimming and J lost 7 bases; unmatched junction nucleotides: 9. CDR3 length equals 13 residues. CDR3 DNA sequence: TGTGCCAGTAGAGTACGCGGGAGAATAGAGCAGTACTTC. It translates to CASRVRGRIEQYF.

The chain combines TRBV19 with TRBJ1-5; 7 bases map to TRBD1. CDR3 length: 14 residues. V was clipped by 10 bases and J by 1 base; unmatched bases: 7. CDR1 LNHDA and CDR2 SQIVND come from the germline V gene (reference sequence). CDR3 DNA sequence: TGTGCCACCCTTCAGGGGGGGAGCAATCAGCCCCAGCATTTT. Amino acids: CATLQGGSNQPQHF.